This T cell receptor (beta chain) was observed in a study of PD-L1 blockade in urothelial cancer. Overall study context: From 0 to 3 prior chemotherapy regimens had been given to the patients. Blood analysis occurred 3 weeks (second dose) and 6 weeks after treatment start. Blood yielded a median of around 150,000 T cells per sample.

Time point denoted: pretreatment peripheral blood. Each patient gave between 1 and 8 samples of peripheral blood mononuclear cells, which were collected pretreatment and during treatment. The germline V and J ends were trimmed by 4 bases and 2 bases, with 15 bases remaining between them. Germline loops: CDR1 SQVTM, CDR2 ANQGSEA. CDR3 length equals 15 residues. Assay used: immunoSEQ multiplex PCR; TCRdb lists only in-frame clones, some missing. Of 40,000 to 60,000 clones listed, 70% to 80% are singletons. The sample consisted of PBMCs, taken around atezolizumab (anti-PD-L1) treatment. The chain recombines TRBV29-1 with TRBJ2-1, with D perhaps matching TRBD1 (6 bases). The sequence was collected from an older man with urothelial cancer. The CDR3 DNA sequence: TGCAGCGTTGTAAGGACAGCGGATCCCTACAATGAGCAGTTCTTC. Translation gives CSVVRTADPYNEQFF.